This T cell receptor beta chain comes out of a study of sequential checkpoint blockade in melanoma. Background on the study: First-line arms were nivolumab then ipilimumab, or the reverse, randomized 1:1.

CDR3 size: 15 residues. Germline loops: CDR1 SGDLS, CDR2 YYNGEE. Trimming stripped 6 bases from V and 2 bases from J, with 17 bases between. Repertoires were generated with immunoSEQ multiplex PCR, while TCRdb's copy carries only in-frame clones and drops some. This sample yields approximately 12,000 clones, of which less than 75% are seen a single time; 20% to 25% belongs to the top ten. Sample treatment: randomized to nivolumab then ipilimumab (arm A) or the reverse (arm B). DNA-damaging chemotherapy had not been given to any patient beforehand. PBMC sorting kept live CD3+CD8+ cells without CD19 or CD56.

The receptor's source is a human donor with melanoma. The sample in question was CD8+ T cells sorted from blood (inferred from file names), obtained from a patient given nivolumab and ipilimumab in sequence. The V gene is TRBV9, the J gene TRBJ2-5; a possible D gene is TRBD1 (6 bases). Written as DNA, the CDR3 is TGTGCCAGCACTCTGAGGGGGTCCCCACAAGAGACCCAGTACTTC. It is translated as CASTLRGSPQETQYF.